The sequence of this TCR beta chain was determined in a study of T cell clonality in common variable immunodeficiency. General study findings and limits: Fewer TCRbeta clones were shared among CVID subjects than controls. In common variable immunodeficiency, TCR beta chains reportedly carried fewer deletions and N-nucleotide insertions.

This table comes from immunoSEQ multiplex PCR, and its TCRdb copy is limited to in-frame clones, with some not included. The sample is made up of some 25,000 clones, none counted only once. There are many counts of this clone. What it binds is not known. The read stops 3 residues short of the end of the CDR3; the missing end is completed from the germline J gene. V shed 6 bases and J 1 base; nucleotides not matched to a gene: 6. Per germline, CDR1 DFQATT and CDR2 SNEGSKA (reference sequence). The CDR3 length is 14 residues. The rearrangement uses TRBV20-1 and TRBJ1-3, with 7 bases fitting TRBD1. The clonotype was recovered from a human donor with common variable immunodeficiency. The sample taken for sequencing was peripheral blood mononuclear cells. The CDR3 loop is CSATRDSSGNTIYF. The sequenced part of the CDR3 DNA is TGCAGTGCAACCCGGGACAGTTCTGGAAACACC.